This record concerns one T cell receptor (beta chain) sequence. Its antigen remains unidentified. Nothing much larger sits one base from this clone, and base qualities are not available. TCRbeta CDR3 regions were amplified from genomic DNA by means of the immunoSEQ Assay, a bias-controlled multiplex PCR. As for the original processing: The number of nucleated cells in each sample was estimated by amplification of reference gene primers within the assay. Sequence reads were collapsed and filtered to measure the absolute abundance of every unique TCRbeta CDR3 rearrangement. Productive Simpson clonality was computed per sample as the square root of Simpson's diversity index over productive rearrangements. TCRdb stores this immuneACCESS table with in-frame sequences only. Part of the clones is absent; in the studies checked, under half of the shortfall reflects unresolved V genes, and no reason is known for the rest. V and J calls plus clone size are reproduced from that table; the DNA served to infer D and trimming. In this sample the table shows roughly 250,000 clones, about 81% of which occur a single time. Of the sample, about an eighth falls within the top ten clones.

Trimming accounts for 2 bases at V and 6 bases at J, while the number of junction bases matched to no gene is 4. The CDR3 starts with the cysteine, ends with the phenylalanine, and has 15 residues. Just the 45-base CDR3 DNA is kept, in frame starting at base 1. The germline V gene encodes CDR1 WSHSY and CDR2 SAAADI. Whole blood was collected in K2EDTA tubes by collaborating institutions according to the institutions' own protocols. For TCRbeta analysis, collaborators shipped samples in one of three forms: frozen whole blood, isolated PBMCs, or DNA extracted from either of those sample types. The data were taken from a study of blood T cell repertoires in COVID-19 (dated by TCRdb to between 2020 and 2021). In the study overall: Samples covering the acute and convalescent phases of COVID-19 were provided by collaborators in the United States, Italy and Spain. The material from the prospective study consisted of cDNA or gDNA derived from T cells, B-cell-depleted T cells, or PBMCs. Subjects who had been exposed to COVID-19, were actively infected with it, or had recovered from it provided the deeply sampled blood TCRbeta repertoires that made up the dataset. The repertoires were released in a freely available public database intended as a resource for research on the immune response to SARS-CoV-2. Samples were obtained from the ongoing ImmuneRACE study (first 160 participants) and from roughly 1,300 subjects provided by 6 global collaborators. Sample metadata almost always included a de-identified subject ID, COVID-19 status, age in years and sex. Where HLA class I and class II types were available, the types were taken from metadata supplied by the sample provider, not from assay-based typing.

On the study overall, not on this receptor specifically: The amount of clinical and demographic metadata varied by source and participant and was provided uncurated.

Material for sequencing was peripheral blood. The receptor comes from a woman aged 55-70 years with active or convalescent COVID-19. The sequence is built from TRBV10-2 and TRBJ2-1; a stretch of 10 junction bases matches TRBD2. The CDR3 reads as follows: CASSEERGGRNEQFF. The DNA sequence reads TGCGCCAGCAGTGAGGAGCGGGGGGGCCGCAATGAGCAGTTCTTC.